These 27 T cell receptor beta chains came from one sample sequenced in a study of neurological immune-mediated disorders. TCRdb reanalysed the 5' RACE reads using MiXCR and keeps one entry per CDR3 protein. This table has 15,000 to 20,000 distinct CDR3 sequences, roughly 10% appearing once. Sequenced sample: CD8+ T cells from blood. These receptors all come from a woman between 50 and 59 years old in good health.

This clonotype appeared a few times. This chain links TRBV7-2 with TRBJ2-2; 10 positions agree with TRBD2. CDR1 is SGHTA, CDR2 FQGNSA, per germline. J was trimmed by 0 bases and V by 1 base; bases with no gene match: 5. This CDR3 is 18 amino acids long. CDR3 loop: CASSLVGAGGSNTGELFF. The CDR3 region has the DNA TGTGCCAGCAGCTTAGTAGGAGCGGGAGGGTCGAACACCGGGGAGCTGTTTTTT.

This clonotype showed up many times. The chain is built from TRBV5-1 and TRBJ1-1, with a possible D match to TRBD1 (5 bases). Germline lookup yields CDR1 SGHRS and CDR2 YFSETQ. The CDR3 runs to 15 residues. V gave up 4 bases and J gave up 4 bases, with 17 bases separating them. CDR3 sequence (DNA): TGCGCCAGCAGCATAGACAGTCCGAGGGGCACTGAAGCTTTCTTT. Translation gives CASSIDSPRGTEAFF.

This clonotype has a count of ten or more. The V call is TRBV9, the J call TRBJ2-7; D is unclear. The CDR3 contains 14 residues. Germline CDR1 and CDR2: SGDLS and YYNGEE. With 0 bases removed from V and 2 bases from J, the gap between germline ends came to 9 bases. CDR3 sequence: CASSVDGPPYEQYF. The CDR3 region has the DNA TGTGCCAGCAGCGTAGATGGGCCCCCCTACGAGCAGTACTTC.

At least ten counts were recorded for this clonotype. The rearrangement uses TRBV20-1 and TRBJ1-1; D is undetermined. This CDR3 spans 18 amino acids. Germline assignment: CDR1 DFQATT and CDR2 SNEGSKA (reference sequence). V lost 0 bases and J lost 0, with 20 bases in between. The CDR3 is CSARDLFGGDGLNTEAFF. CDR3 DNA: TGCAGTGCTAGAGATTTGTTTGGCGGGGATGGCCTGAACACTGAAGCTTTCTTT.

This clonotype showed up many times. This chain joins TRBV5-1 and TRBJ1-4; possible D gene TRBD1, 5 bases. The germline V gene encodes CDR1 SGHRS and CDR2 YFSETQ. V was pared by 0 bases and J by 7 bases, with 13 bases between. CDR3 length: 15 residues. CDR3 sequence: CASSLATGLVEKLFF. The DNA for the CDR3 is TGCGCCAGCAGCTTGGCCACGGGGCTTGTTGAAAAACTGTTTTTT.

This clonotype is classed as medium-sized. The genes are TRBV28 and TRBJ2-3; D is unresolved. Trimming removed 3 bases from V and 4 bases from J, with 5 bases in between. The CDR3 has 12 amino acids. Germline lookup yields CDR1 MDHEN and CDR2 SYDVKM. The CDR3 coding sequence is TGTGCCAGCAGTTTTTCCGCAGATACGCAGTATTTT. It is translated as CASSFSADTQYF.

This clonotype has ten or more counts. CDR3 region: CSAREDRGANTEAFF. In nucleotides, the CDR3 is TGCAGTGCTAGAGAGGACAGGGGCGCTAACACTGAAGCTTTCTTT. This rearrangement joins TRBV20-1 to TRBJ1-1; 9 bases fit TRBD1. Germline V lookup: CDR1 DFQATT, CDR2 SNEGSKA (reference sequence). Trimming removed 0 bases from V and 2 bases from J; junction bases left unmatched: 4. There are 15 residues in the CDR3.

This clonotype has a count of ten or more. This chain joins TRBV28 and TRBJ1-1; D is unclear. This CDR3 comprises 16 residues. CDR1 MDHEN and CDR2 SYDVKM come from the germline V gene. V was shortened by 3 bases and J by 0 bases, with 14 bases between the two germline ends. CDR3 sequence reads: CASSFEPGPLNTEAFF. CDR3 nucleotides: TGTGCCAGCAGTTTTGAGCCAGGCCCCCTGAACACTGAAGCTTTCTTT.

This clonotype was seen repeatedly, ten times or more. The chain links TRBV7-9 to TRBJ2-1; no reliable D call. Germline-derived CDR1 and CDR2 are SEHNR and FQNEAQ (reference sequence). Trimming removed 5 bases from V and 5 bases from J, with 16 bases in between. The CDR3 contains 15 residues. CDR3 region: CASSLRQDPNNEQFF. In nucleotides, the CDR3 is TGTGCCAGCAGCCTCCGACAAGACCCGAACAATGAGCAGTTCTTC.

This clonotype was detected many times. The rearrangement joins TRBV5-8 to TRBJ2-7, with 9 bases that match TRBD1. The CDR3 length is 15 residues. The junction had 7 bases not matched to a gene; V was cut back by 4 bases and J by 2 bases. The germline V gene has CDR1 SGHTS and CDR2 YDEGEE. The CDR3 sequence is CASSPGQGQPYEQYF. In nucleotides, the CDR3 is TGTGCCAGCAGCCCCGGACAGGGGCAACCCTACGAGCAGTACTTC.

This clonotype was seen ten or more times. CDR3 sequence (DNA): TGTGCCAGCAGACCTCGGGACAGCTCCTACGAGCAGTACTTC. Residues: CASRPRDSSYEQYF. The chain uses TRBV27 and TRBJ2-7, with TRBD1 matching 7 bases. The CDR3 has 14 residues. Per germline, CDR1 MNHEY and CDR2 SMNVEV (reference sequence). Trimming at V came to 6 bases and at J to 0 bases, leaving 5 bases not matched to a gene.

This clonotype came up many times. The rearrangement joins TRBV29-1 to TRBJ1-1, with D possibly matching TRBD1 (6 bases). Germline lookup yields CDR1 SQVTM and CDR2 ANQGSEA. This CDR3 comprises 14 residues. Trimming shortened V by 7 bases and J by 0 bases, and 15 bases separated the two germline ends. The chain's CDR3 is CSAGWDNLNTEAFF. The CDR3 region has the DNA TGCAGCGCCGGTTGGGACAATCTGAACACTGAAGCTTTCTTT.

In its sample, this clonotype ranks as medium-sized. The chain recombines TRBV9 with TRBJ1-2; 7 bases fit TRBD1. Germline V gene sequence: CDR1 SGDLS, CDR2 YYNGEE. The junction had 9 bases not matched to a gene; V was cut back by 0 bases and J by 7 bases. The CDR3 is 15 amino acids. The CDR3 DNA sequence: TGTGCCAGCAGCGTAGATGGGACAGCCAATCGTGGCTACACCTTC. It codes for CASSVDGTANRGYTF.

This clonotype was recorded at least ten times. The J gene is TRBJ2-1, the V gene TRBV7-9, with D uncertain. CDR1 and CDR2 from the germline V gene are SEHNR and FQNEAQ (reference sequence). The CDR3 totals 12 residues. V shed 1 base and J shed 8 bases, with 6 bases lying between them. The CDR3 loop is CASSLGPDEQFF. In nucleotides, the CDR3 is TGTGCCAGCAGCTTAGGACCGGATGAGCAGTTCTTC.

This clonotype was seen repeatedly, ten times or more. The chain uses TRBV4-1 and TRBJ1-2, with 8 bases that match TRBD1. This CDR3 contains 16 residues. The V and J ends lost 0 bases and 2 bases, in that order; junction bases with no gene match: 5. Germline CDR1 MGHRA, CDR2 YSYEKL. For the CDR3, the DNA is TGCGCCAGCAGCCAAGAAACAGCAGGGGGCAACTATGGCTACACCTTC. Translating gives CASSQETAGGNYGYTF.

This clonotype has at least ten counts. Here the CDR3 reads CASSLVAGNTEAFF. DNA of the CDR3: TGTGCCAGCAGCTTAGTTGCGGGGAACACTGAAGCTTTCTTT. The chain is built from TRBV7-2 and TRBJ1-1; no firm D call. Trimming left V 1 base short and J 1 base short, with 7 bases between. This CDR3 comprises 14 residues. Germline V gene lookup returns CDR1 SGHTA and CDR2 FQGNSA.

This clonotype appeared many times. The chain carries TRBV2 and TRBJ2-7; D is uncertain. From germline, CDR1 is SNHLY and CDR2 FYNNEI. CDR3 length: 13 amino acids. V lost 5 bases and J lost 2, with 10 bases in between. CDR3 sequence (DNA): TGTGCCAGCAGTCTCGCGGAAACCTACGAGCAGTACTTC. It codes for CASSLAETYEQYF.

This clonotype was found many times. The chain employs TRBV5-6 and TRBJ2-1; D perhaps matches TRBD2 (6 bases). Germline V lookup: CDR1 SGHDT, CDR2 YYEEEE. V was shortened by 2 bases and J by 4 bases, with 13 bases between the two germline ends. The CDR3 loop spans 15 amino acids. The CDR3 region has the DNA TGTGCCAGCAGCTTCGGGACTGTGGGTTACAATGAGCAGTTCTTC. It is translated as CASSFGTVGYNEQFF. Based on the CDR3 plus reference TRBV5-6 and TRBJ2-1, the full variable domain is DAGVTQSPTHLIKTRGQQVTLRCSPKSGHDTVSWYQQALGQGPQFIFQYYEEEERQRGNFPDRFSGHQFPNYSSELNVNALLLGDSALYLCASSFGTVGYNEQFFGPGTRLTVL.

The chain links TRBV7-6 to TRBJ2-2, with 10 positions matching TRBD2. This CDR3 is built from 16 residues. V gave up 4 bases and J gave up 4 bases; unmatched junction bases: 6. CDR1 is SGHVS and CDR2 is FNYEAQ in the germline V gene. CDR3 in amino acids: CASSSETSGFTGELFF. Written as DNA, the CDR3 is TGTGCCAGCAGCTCTGAGACTAGCGGGTTCACCGGGGAGCTGTTTTTT.

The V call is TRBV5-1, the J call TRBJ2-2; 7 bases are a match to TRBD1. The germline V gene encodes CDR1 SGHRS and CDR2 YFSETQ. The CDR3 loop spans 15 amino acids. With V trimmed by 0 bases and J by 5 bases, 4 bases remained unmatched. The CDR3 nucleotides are TGCGCCAGCAGCTTGGCCGGGGACAGAACCGGGGAGCTGTTTTTT. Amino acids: CASSLAGDRTGELFF.

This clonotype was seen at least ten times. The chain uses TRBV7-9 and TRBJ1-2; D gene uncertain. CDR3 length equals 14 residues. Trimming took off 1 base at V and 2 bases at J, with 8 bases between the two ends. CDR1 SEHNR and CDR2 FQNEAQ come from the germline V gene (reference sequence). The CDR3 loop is CASSLVLGNYGYTF. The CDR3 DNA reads TGTGCCAGCAGCTTAGTTCTGGGAAACTATGGCTACACCTTC.

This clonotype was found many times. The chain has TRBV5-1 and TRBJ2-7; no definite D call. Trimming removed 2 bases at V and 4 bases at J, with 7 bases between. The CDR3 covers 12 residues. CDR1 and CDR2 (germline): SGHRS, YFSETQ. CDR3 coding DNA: TGCGCCAGCAGCTTAAACAATTACGAGCAGTACTTC. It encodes CASSLNNYEQYF.

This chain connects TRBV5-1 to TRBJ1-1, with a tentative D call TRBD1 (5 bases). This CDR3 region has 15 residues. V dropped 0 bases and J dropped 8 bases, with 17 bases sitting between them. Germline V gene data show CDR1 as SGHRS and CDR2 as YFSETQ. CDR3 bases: TGCGCCAGCAGCTTGGGTGGGGGGGGATACGAGGAAGCTTTCTTT. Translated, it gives CASSLGGGGYEEAFF. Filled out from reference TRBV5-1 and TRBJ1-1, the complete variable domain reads KAGVTQTPRYLIKTRGQQVTLSCSPISGHRSVSWYQQTPGQGLQFLFEYFSETQRNKGNFPGRFSGRQFSNSRSEMNVSTLELGDSALYLCASSLGGGGYEEAFFGQGTRLTVV.

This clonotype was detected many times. DNA for the CDR3: TGTGCCAGCAGCACCGAAGGACTAGCGGAATACGAGCAGTACTTC. It yields the protein CASSTEGLAEYEQYF. V and J are TRBV9 and TRBJ2-7, with 10 bases matching TRBD2. V shed 4 bases and J 4 bases; nucleotides not matched to a gene: 8. Germline V gene data show CDR1 as SGDLS and CDR2 as YYNGEE. CDR3 length: 15 residues.

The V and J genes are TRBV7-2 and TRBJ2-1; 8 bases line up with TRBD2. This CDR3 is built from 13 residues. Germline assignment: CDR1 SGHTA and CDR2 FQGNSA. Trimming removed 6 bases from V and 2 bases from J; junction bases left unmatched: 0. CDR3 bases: TGTGCCAGCAGGGGACTAGCCTACAATGAGCAGTTCTTC. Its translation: CASRGLAYNEQFF. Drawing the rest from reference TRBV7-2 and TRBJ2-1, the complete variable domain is GAGVSQSPSNKVTEKGKDVELRCDPISGHTALYWYRQSLGQGLEFLIYFQGNSAPDKSGLPSDRFSAERTGGSVSTLTIQRTQQEDSAVYLCASRGLAYNEQFFGPGTRLTVL.

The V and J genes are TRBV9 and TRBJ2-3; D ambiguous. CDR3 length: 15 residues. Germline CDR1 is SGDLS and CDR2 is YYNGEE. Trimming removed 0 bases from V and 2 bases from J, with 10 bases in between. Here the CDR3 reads CASSVVPQHTDTQYF. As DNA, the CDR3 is TGTGCCAGCAGCGTAGTTCCCCAACACACAGATACGCAGTATTTT.

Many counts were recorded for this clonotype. The CDR3 loop is CASSPFGHEDTEAFF. CDR3 sequence (DNA): TGTGCCAGCAGTCCCTTTGGGCATGAGGACACTGAAGCTTTCTTT. This sequence joins TRBV28 and TRBJ1-1; the D is unclear. The V gene's germline CDR1 is MDHEN and CDR2 SYDVKM. This CDR3 contains 15 residues. The germline V and J ends were trimmed by 5 bases and 3 bases, with 16 bases remaining between them. Combining the CDR3 with reference TRBV28 and TRBJ1-1 gives the whole variable domain DVKVTQSSRYLVKRTGEKVFLECVQDMDHENMFWYRQDPGLGLRLIYFSYDVKMKEKGDIPEGYSVSREKKERFSLILESASTNQTSMYLCASSPFGHEDTEAFFGQGTRLTVV.